The 7 T cell receptor beta chains given below trace back to one sample, sequenced in a study of T-cell reconstitution after alpha-beta-depleted transplantation in children. Preparing the TCRbeta library involved the use of unique molecular identifiers. TCRdb itself ran the PCR reads through MiXCR, one entry per CDR3 protein. The table includes just over 950,000 distinct CDR3 sequences, about 30% detected once. This sample comprised PBMCs, mostly from graft donor cells, obtained 360 days after TCRalphabeta/CD19-depleted stem cell transplant. The receptor source for this set is a boy in the first two years of life who had a stem cell transplant for SCID, so the T cells may come from the graft donor.

The V and J genes are TRBV25-1 and TRBJ2-5, with D possibly being TRBD2 (6 bases). CDR3 length: 15 residues. Germline loops: CDR1 MGHDK, CDR2 SYGVNS. V was trimmed by 1 base and J by 2 bases, leaving 11 bases between them. CDR3 DNA: TGTGCCAGCAGTGAATGGCGGGGAATTCAAGAGACCCAGTACTTC. It encodes CASSEWRGIQETQYF.

This clonotype came up a few times. The chain links TRBV12-3 or TRBV12-4 to TRBJ1-5; D gene uncertain. V shed 0 bases and J shed 7 bases, with 7 bases lying between them. The CDR3 runs to 13 residues. The CDR3 region has the DNA TGTGCCAGCAGTTTAGCAGGGATACAGCCCCAGCATTTT. It translates to CASSLAGIQPQHF.

V is TRBV29-1 and J is TRBJ1-1; D is uncertain. With 0 bases removed from V and 0 bases from J, the gap between germline ends came to 11 bases. CDR1 and CDR2 from the germline V gene are SQVTM and ANQGSEA. This CDR3 has 15 amino acids. The chain's CDR3 is CSVEDERPVNTEAFF. The CDR3 DNA reads TGCAGCGTTGAAGATGAGCGACCTGTGAACACTGAAGCTTTCTTT.

This clonotype was counted only a few times. The rearrangement links TRBV12-3 or TRBV12-4 to TRBJ1-6; tentative D call: TRBD1 (6 bases). Deletions cut 10 bases from V and 10 bases from J, with 20 bases between. CDR3 size: 14 residues. For the CDR3, the DNA is TGTGCCATCGCCGGAACAGGGCCGGGGTCACCCCTCCACTTT. This gives the protein CAIAGTGPGSPLHF.

The gene calls are TRBV6-1 and TRBJ1-2, with TRBD1 identical over 11 bases. CDR1 and CDR2 from the germline V gene are MNHNS and SASEGT. The CDR3 covers 15 residues. V lost 6 bases, J lost 2 bases, and 5 bases stayed unmatched. The CDR3 DNA follows: TGTGCCAGCAGGCGGACAGGGGGCTTGAACTATGGCTACACCTTC. Protein product: CASRRTGGLNYGYTF.

The chain carries TRBV4-1 and TRBJ1-5, with a possible D match to TRBD1 (6 bases). The CDR3 is made up of 20 amino acids. Looked up from germline, CDR1 is MGHRA and CDR2 is YSYEKL. Trimming left V 1 base short and J 0 bases short, with 22 bases between. CDR3 amino acids: CASSQAFPGTFAYSNQPQHF. The CDR3 DNA follows: TGCGCCAGCAGCCAAGCTTTTCCCGGGACATTTGCGTATAGCAATCAGCCCCAGCATTTT.

Written as DNA, the CDR3 is TGTGCCAGCAGCGGACAGGAGCGGGAGAGCTCCTACAATGAGCAGTTCTTC. It yields the protein CASSGQERESSYNEQFF. The V and J genes are TRBV5-5 and TRBJ2-1; TRBD2 is a possible D gene (8 bases). CDR1 and CDR2 from the germline V gene are SGHKS and YYEKEE (reference sequence). V was shortened by 4 bases and J by 0 bases, with 17 bases between the two germline ends. The CDR3 has 17 residues.